Only a few counts were recorded for the clone carrying this TCR beta chain. The antigen remains undetermined. This entry comes from a study of beta chain features in type 1 diabetes. Study context: No patient-donor differences in age, gender, total cells or subset yield. Study-level results: Patients with type 1 diabetes showed fewer VDJ junction insertions and more deletions. TCRB CDR3 length was moderately but significantly reduced in all four CD4+ subsets of Type 1 diabetes patients.

Of the isolated RNA, all was reverse transcribed, and so the sequenced material was expressed TCRB transcripts. Generated by immunoSEQ multiplex PCR, the TCRdb table keeps only in-frame clones and is missing some. This sample carries hundreds of thousands of clones, around 15% of them seen once, and the ten largest clones take 0.02% to 0.025%. This CDR3 comprises 10 residues. V dropped 5 bases and J dropped 3 bases, with 4 bases sitting between them. Germline V lookup: CDR1 DFQATT, CDR2 SNEGSKA (reference sequence). All of the sorted populations showed purity greater than 98%. The sample was naive CD4+ T cells from blood. The chain has TRBV20-1 and TRBJ1-1; D uncertain. This TCR was recovered from a man in his late teens or twenties with type 1 diabetes. In nucleotides, the CDR3 is TGCAGTGCTCATTACACTGAAGCTTTCTTT. It is translated as CSAHYTEAFF.